These T cell receptor beta chains were read from a single sample in a study of blood T cells in healthy people across ages. TCRdb processed the 5' RACE reads anew with MiXCR; each CDR3 protein has one entry. Here the sample spans over 600,000 distinct CDR3 sequences, around 45% being singletons. Specimen: blood. The receptors derive from a man older than 75 in good health. The CDR3 runs from the conserved cysteine through the conserved F or W. Each record gives: clone size, V gene, D gene, J gene, CDR3 DNA, CDR3 protein. The D gene is left open where the match is weak. A clone size is listed for some rows: how often the clone was seen (once, few, many), or a class if it is expanded.

size: -; V: TRBV12-3/TRBV12-4; D: -; J: TRBJ1-5; DNA: TGTGCCAGCGTACAGGGTTGGGGACAGCCCCAGCATTTT; CDR3: CASVQGWGQPQHF
size: -; V: TRBV9; D: TRBD2; J: TRBJ2-2; DNA: TGTGCCAGCAGCGGAGGACTAGCGGGACGGGACGGGGAGCTGTTTTTT; CDR3: CASSGGLAGRDGELFF
size: -; V: TRBV4-2; D: -; J: TRBJ2-4; DNA: TGTGCCAGCAGCCAAGAAGCTGGACAGCTAAAAAACATTCAGTACTTC; CDR3: CASSQEAGQLKNIQYF
size: many; V: TRBV29-1; D: TRBD1; J: TRBJ2-1; DNA: TGCAGCGTCTGGAGGACAGGCAGTATCTACAATGAGCAGTTCTTC; CDR3: CSVWRTGSIYNEQFF
size: few; V: TRBV19; D: -; J: TRBJ2-2; DNA: TGTGCCAGTAGTCCGTTCCCCGGGGAGCTGTTTTTT; CDR3: CASSPFPGELFF
size: -; V: TRBV12-3/TRBV12-4; D: -; J: TRBJ2-1; DNA: TGTGCCAGCAGTACGAGGGGACCGGGCAATGAGCAGTTCTTC; CDR3: CASSTRGPGNEQFF
size: -; V: TRBV7-9; D: -; J: TRBJ1-6; DNA: TGTGCCAGCAGCTTAGGAGGAGGGGTTTCACCCCTCCACTTT; CDR3: CASSLGGGVSPLHF
size: few; V: TRBV29-1; D: -; J: TRBJ2-7; DNA: TGCAGCGTAGTATCAGTGGGCGAGCAGTACTTC; CDR3: CSVVSVGEQYF
size: -; V: TRBV24-1; D: -; J: TRBJ2-5; DNA: TGTGCCACCAGTGATTTCCAAGACCAAGAGACCCAGTACTTC; CDR3: CATSDFQDQETQYF
size: few; V: TRBV20-1; D: -; J: TRBJ2-3; DNA: TGCAGTGCTAGAGATCGGCTAACCACGCAGTATTTT; CDR3: CSARDRLTTQYF
size: once; V: TRBV6-6; D: -; J: TRBJ2-5; DNA: TGTGCCAGCAGTTATATATCGGGACACCTCCCAGAGACCCAGTACTTC; CDR3: CASSYISGHLPETQYF
size: -; V: TRBV12-3/TRBV12-4; D: -; J: TRBJ1-1; DNA: TGTGCCAGCAGTTTTGTTTATGGGGAGATGAACACTGAAGCTTTCTTT; CDR3: CASSFVYGEMNTEAFF